This is a list of T cell receptor beta chains from one sample in a study of CD8 T cells in Susac syndrome. TCRdb recomputed calls from the immunoSEQ multiplex PCR reads with MiXCR, one row per CDR3 protein. Here the sample spans under 550,000 distinct CDR3 sequences, 85% being singletons. The source material was CD8+ T cells from PBMCs. The receptors originated from a human donor with multiple sclerosis. Both conserved end residues are part of each CDR3.

TRBV20-1,CSARKWRGLYNEQFF
TRBV10-3,CAISEYQGQGSEQYF
TRBV6-1,CASSELVSDPTYEQYF
TRBV5-1,CASSLWRTRRGETQYF
TRBV30,CAWRGTSAYEQYF
TRBV19,CASSPVPYNEQFF
TRBV5-1,CASSLEGTLTDTQYF
TRBV5-1,CASSQTSGSSYEQYF
TRBV7-9,CASSFTRQGQTEAFF
TRBV30,CAWAGSTGELFF
TRBV5-4,CASSHHLDRASYEQYF
TRBV27,CASSLSSEPLYNEQFF
TRBV30,CAWSAGRGRTEAFF
TRBV18,CASSPQGSLPMATNEKLFF
TRBV27,CASSLSAGGPYEQYF
TRBV30,CAWSPDGPYEQYF
TRBV20-1,CSAPDRGSVKLFF
TRBV6-1,CASSGGTGYNEQFF
TRBV7-6,CASSLEWGTYEQYF
TRBV6-9,CASSHLERGLYSNQPQHF
TRBV7-9,CASSFITSRNEQFF
TRBV2,CASLWGKSSPLHF
TRBV27,CASSSGRNYEQYF
TRBV6-1,CASSESTGRDDSGANVLTF
TRBV20-1,CSARSHGGRVTQYF
TRBV5-1,CASSFRGLGEKLFF
TRBV7-2,CASSFWVGDGTNYGYTF
TRBV6-1,CASSEETGTQETQYF
TRBV6-4,CASSVGEINSPLHF
TRBV6-1,CASSEGVLGTYNEQFF
TRBV14,CASSRRAGGSYEQYF
TRBV6-1,CASIARVTGTDTQYF
TRBV7-2,CASSLEDRGVDTQYF
TRBV4-1,CASSQGGDRGRFEQFF
TRBV5-4,CASPSSGSTDTQYF
TRBV4-1,CASSQESQWFYNEKLFF
TRBV15,CATSNVRLYQETQYF
TRBV29-1,CSAYGQIGDTEAFF
TRBV7-8,CASSLESGASTDTQYF
TRBV28,CASSLEEGNTGELFF
TRBV20-1,CSARSTGTGASEQYF